This T cell receptor beta chain comes out of a study of human T cells and chemical hapten exposure. In TCRdb, the RACE reads were re-called with MiXCR into one record per CDR3 protein. The sample shows roughly 360,000 distinct CDR3 sequences, nearly 5% of them seen only once. Regarding this clonotype: Its target is not known.

Study-wide results and limits: Unchanged with DPC sensitization were TCRs above 1 in 1000 frequency.

As for time point: patch test 1, 2 weeks after DPC sensitization. Treatment described: therapeutic diphenylcyclopropenone sensitization with weekly scalp DPC. Ahead of applying each patch test, blood was sampled. This TCR derives from a woman aged 45-65 years with alopecia areata. Some clones in this sample may be carry-over from other donors' samples. The material was whole blood, obtained in connection with sensitization to the hapten diphenylcyclopropenone (DPC).

CDR3 amino acids: CASSRGGPTTEQYF. The CDR3 DNA reads as TGCGCCAGCAGTCGGGGAGGGCCCACGACCGAGCAGTACTTC. This chain links TRBV4-3 with TRBJ2-7, with 7 bases lining up with TRBD2. V dropped 6 bases and J dropped 6; count of bases not matched to a gene: 11. In germline, CDR1 is LGHNA, CDR2 YSLEER. The CDR3 totals 14 residues.